Below, 13 T cell receptor beta chains from the same sample are listed, as sequenced in a study of T cell clonality in common variable immunodeficiency. Regarding the study as a whole: In common variable immunodeficiency, TCR beta chains reportedly carried fewer deletions and N-nucleotide insertions.

TCRdb's table, derived via immunoSEQ multiplex PCR, lists solely in-frame clones and lacks some. Altogether 25,000 to 35,000 clones were found in the sample, and no singletons occur. The antigens for these receptors are not known. Sequencing was performed on peripheral blood mononuclear cells. The receptors were gathered from a human donor with common variable immunodeficiency.

This clone was seen repeatedly, ten times or more. The read ends 3 residues before the CDR3 terminus; that terminus is restored from the germline J gene. The rearrangement joins TRBV5-8 to TRBJ2-3; possibly TRBD2 for D (6 bases). This CDR3 has 14 residues. The germline V and J ends were trimmed by 5 bases and 2 bases, with 12 bases remaining between them. CDR1 is SGHTS and CDR2 is YDEGEE in the germline V gene. Partial CDR3 DNA: TGTGCCAGCAGTCGACTAGAGGCCACAGATACG. Translating it yields CASSRLEATDT. The entire CDR3 reads CASSRLEATDTQYF.

This clone was seen ten or more times. With the read ending 3 residues before the CDR3 end, the germline J gene is used to fill in that end. This chain joins TRBV29-1 and TRBJ1-1; TRBD1 might be the D (5 bases). Trimming took off 4 bases at V and 0 bases at J, with 9 bases between the two ends. The CDR3 consists of 13 residues. From germline, CDR1 is SQVTM and CDR2 ANQGSEA. CDR3 DNA, as far as it was read: TGCAGCGTTGGCAGGACAATGAACACTGAA. Protein: CSVGRTMNTE. The full-length CDR3 reads as CSVGRTMNTEAFF.

In this sample, this clone turned up many times. With the read ending 3 residues before the CDR3 end, the germline J gene is used to fill in that end. J is TRBJ2-7 and V is TRBV5-6; D not certain. The CDR3 totals 13 residues. The germline V gene has CDR1 SGHDT and CDR2 YYEEEE. V gave up 1 base and J gave up 3 bases, with 8 bases separating them. The DNA read from the CDR3 is TGTGCCAGCAGCTTGTGGCCTGGCTACGAG. Protein: CASSLWPGYE. The whole CDR3 region reads CASSLWPGYEQYF.

In this sample, this clone turned up many times. The read terminates 3 residues before the CDR3 end, so the remaining end is supplied by the germline J gene. The V gene is TRBV20-1, the J gene TRBJ1-2; tentatively, D is TRBD1 (5 bases). The CDR3 length is 13 residues. Germline V gene sequence: CDR1 DFQATT, CDR2 SNEGSKA (reference sequence). Trimming stripped 5 bases from V and 1 base from J, with 11 bases between. CDR3 DNA (partial): TGCAGTGCTGCCCGAGGGGTTAACTATGGC. It translates to CSAARGVNYG. The whole CDR3 is CSAARGVNYGYTF.

About this clone itself: The read gets to within 3 residues of the CDR3 end, and the germline J gene fills in the rest. The chain joins TRBV18 to TRBJ1-6; TRBD1 agrees at 7 bases. The junction had 10 bases not matched to a gene; V was cut back by 3 bases and J by 8 bases. This CDR3 has 16 residues. Looked up from germline, CDR1 is KGHSH and CDR2 is LQKENI. The CDR3 DNA, read in part, is TGTGCCAGCTCACCGCTCGGACAGGCCGGGGATTCACCC. Its translation is CASSPLGQAGDSP. The whole CDR3 sequence reads CASSPLGQAGDSPLHF.

This clone has at least ten counts. The read gets to within 3 residues of the CDR3 end, and the germline J gene fills in the rest. The chain couples TRBV7-3 to TRBJ2-5; D unresolved. V was clipped by 2 bases and J by 5 bases, with 9 bases between them. Germline CDR1 SGHTA, CDR2 FQGTGA. The CDR3 is made up of 13 amino acids. The CDR3 is CASSLLAQETQYF. The sequenced CDR3 bases are TGTGCCAGCAGCTTATTGGCCCAGGAGACC.

As regards this clone: The CDR3 end falls 3 residues outside the read, so it is completed with the germline J gene. The V and J genes are TRBV6-2 or TRBV6-3 and TRBJ2-1; tentatively, D is TRBD1 (6 bases). V was trimmed by 4 bases and J by 5 bases, leaving 15 bases between them. The CDR3 has 15 residues. The germline V gene has CDR1 MNHEY and CDR2 SVGEGT. The CDR3 spells CASSLAGTFNNEQFF. The part of the CDR3 DNA that was read is TGTGCCAGCAGTTTGGCCGGGACATTTAACAATGAG.

Points on this clone: The read falls 3 residues short of the CDR3 end, and the missing part is taken from the germline J gene. The chain recombines TRBV20-1 with TRBJ2-5; 16 nucleotides line up with TRBD2. The CDR3 is 16 residues long. The V gene's germline CDR1 is DFQATT and CDR2 SNEGSKA (reference sequence). J was trimmed by 4 bases and V by 5 bases; bases with no gene match: 7. The CDR3 region is CSAGGTSGGVRETQYF. The covered CDR3 bases are TGCAGTGCTGGAGGGACTAGCGGGGGGGTACGAGAGACC.

This clone was seen ten or more times. From the germline J gene comes the end of the CDR3, since the read stops 3 residues before it. The gene calls are TRBV5-6 and TRBJ2-2; 7 nucleotides line up with TRBD2. Per the germline V gene, CDR1 is SGHDT and CDR2 is YYEEEE. The J segment lost 1 base and the V segment lost 1 base, leaving 1 base of the junction unmatched. The CDR3 length is 15 residues. This chain's CDR3 is CASSLTGGNTGELFF. The part of the CDR3 DNA that was read is TGTGCCAGCAGCTTGACGGGGGGGAACACCGGGGAG.

There are a few counts of this clone. The read ends 3 residues early relative to the CDR3; the germline J gene fills the gap. J is TRBJ1-5 and V is TRBV7-9; D call uncertain. The CDR3 extends over 14 amino acids. V lost 4 bases and J lost 2, with 9 bases in between. Germline lookup yields CDR1 SEHNR and CDR2 FQNEAQ (reference sequence). The CDR3 DNA, read in part, is TGTGCCAGCAGCTCCGGACTGGGCAATCAGCCC. Its protein product is CASSSGLGNQP. The entire CDR3 protein reads CASSSGLGNQPQHF.

This clone was detected only a few times. The junction departs from the called germline gene at one end, perhaps through a read error. The CDR3 end falls 3 residues outside the read, so it is completed with the germline J gene. Additional DNA sequences in this sample encode the identical CDR3. The chain joins TRBV20-1 to TRBJ1-3; TRBD1 aligns across 7 bases. Germline V gene data show CDR1 as DFQATT and CDR2 as SNEGSKA (reference sequence). CDR3 size: 17 residues. The covered CDR3 bases are TGCAGTGCCAGAGGCGCGATGACAGGGAGGGGGGGAAACACC. Protein: CSARGAMTGRGGNT. The CDR3, in full, reads CSARGAMTGRGGNTIYF.

Remarks on this clone: Read coverage stops 3 residues before the CDR3 terminus; the germline J gene supplies the remainder. The chain uses TRBV6-1 and TRBJ2-5, with D perhaps being TRBD1 or TRBD2 (7 bases each). Per germline, CDR1 MNHNS and CDR2 SASEGT. V was trimmed by 4 bases and J by 5 bases, leaving 14 bases between them. The CDR3 has 14 amino acids. CDR3 DNA, as far as it was read: TGTGCCAGCAGTGCCCGACAGGGAGGGGAGACC. Amino acids: CASSARQGGET. The entire CDR3 sequence reads CASSARQGGETQYF.

This clone was detected a few times. The CDR3 goes on 3 residues after the read ends, and that part is filled in from the germline J gene. The V gene is TRBV5-4, the J gene TRBJ2-7; 11 positions agree with TRBD2. The CDR3 extends over 16 amino acids. Losses at the gene ends were 4 bases for V and 5 bases for J; bases not matched to a gene: 11. Germline values: CDR1 SGHNT, CDR2 YYREEE (reference sequence). This CDR3 is CASSMGLLAGAHEQYF. The sequenced CDR3 bases are TGTGCCAGCAGCATGGGGCTACTAGCGGGGGCCCACGAG.